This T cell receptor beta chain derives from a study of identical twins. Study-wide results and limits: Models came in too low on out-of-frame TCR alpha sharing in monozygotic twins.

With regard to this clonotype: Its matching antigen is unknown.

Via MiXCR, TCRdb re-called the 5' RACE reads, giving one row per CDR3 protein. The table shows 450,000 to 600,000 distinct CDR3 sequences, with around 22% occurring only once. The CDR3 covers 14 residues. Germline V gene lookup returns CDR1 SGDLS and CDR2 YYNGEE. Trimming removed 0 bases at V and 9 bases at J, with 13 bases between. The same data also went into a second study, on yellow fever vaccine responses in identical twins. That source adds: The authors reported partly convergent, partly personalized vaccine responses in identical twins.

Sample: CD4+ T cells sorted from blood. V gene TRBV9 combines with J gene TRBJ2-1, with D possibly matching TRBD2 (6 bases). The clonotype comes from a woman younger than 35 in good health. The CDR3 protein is CASSVAQLAFEQFF. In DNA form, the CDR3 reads TGTGCCAGCAGCGTAGCTCAACTAGCCTTTGAGCAGTTCTTC.